This TCR beta chain stems from a study of cytomegalovirus exposure and HLA in healthy donors. The overall study: When 398 donors were genotyped, roughly 78% of them were found to fall in the Caucasian-associated ancestry cluster. Study results and caveats: In a later analysis, compared with equally common non-associated chains, HLA-associated beta chains were more expanded. Researchers reported from a later analysis that most CMV-associated TCR beta chains appeared HLA-restricted.

The CDR3 contains 14 residues. Germline V gene sequence: CDR1 MNHNS, CDR2 SASEGT. J gave up 3 bases and V 4 bases, and 0 bases lay outside the gene matches. Points on this clone: Antigen specificity is unknown.

The PCR used 60 Vbeta and 13 Jbeta primers. Libraries were prepared by immunoSEQ multiplex PCR; TCRdb keeps only in-frame clonotypes and omits some of them. The listing contains around 150,000 clones. Sample: PBMCs. The chain employs TRBV6-1 and TRBJ2-1; 10 bases line up with TRBD1. The TCR was taken from a man younger than 45 in good health and CMV-seronegative. The CDR3 is CASSGTGGYNEQFF. CDR3 nucleotides: TGTGCCAGCAGTGGGACAGGGGGCTACAATGAGCAGTTCTTC.